Below, one TCR beta chain is given with its context. The data originate from a study of preoperative IRX-2 immunotherapy in early breast cancer. Documented treatment: preoperative locoregional IRX-2 cytokine immunotherapy. Patients received preoperative, locoregional IRX-2 cytokine immunotherapy in a phase Ib study. J was trimmed by 6 bases and V by 6 bases; bases with no gene match: 7. The CDR3 runs to 15 residues. CDR1 is SGHVS, CDR2 FNYEAQ, per germline. The assay was immunoSEQ multiplex PCR, and TCRdb's table has in-frame clones only and misses some. Among tens of thousands of clones listed, over 75% were seen once.

This chain connects TRBV7-6 to TRBJ1-4; TRBD1 aligns across 10 bases. The sequencing used lymph node tissue, collected after IRX-2 immunotherapy. The sequence was collected from a human donor with breast cancer. The CDR3 nucleotides are TGTGCCAGCAGTCATACCGGGACAGGGGATGAAAAACTGTTTTTT. Translated, it gives CASSHTGTGDEKLFF.